This T cell receptor (beta chain) appears in the sequencing data of a study of T cell repertoires in cytomegalovirus infection. Many counts were recorded for this clonotype. TCRdb ran MiXCR on the reads and lists one entry per CDR3 protein. The table includes approximately 140,000 distinct CDR3 sequences, about 10% detected once. The clonotype originates from a human donor in good health (CMV status not recorded). Some clones in this sample may be carry-over from other donors' samples. Sequenced sample: PBMCs.

The CDR3 region has the DNA TGTGCCAGCAGCCCGGACAGGGGTAGGTACGAGCAGTACTTC. Its translation: CASSPDRGRYEQYF. The chain links TRBV7-2 to TRBJ2-7; 9 bases line up with TRBD1. The CDR3 extends over 14 amino acids. The V segment lost 5 bases and the J segment 4 bases; nucleotides outside the gene matches: 6. The V gene's germline CDR1 is SGHTA and CDR2 FQGNSA.